Listed below are T cell receptor beta chains from one sample, sequenced in a study of blood T cells in healthy people across ages. TCRdb called the 5' RACE reads again in MiXCR, with one record for every CDR3 protein. The data show roughly 800,000 distinct CDR3 sequences, roughly 25% seen once. This sample was shared with a second study, whose subject was T cells of mothers and their children.

Sequenced material: blood. The receptor set was obtained from a boy aged 5 to 17 in good health. Both conserved end residues are part of each CDR3. Fields, in order: V gene, clone size, J gene, D gene, CDR3 DNA, CDR3 protein. A D gene is named only where the DNA matches it firmly. Size values are once, few and many counts, or a class for expanded clones, and some rows have none.

>TRBV5-1|few|TRBJ2-7|-
TGCGCCAGCAGCTTGGAACCGATGAGCTCCTACGAGCAGTACTTC
CASSLEPMSSYEQYF
>TRBV25-1|-|TRBJ2-1|TRBD1
TGTGCCAGCAGTGTGCCCGGGACAGGGCCCCCACGGGAGCAGTTCTTC
CASSVPGTGPPREQFF
>TRBV4-1|few|TRBJ2-5|TRBD2
TGCGCCAGCAGCCAGGCCGGGACTAGCAGCGGGACCCAGTACTTC
CASSQAGTSSGTQYF
>TRBV7-2|-|TRBJ2-2|-
TGTGCCAGCAGCTTAGTCTACTCGAACACCGGGGAGCTGTCTTTT
CASSLVYSNTGELSF
>TRBV6-5|few|TRBJ2-1|-
TGTGCCAGCAGAACATCAGACAATGAGCAGTTCTTC
CASRTSDNEQFF
>TRBV28|few|TRBJ2-1|-
TGTGCCAGCAAAGAGGTCGAAGGACCGCAATATGAGCAGTTCTTC
CASKEVEGPQYEQFF
>TRBV7-3|-|TRBJ2-3|-
TGTGCCAGCAGCCCGAGGGGCAGCGCCCCCACAGATACGCAGTATTTT
CASSPRGSAPTDTQYF
>TRBV24-1|-|TRBJ2-1|TRBD2
TGTGCCACCAGTGATCCAGGGACTAGCGGGAGGATCGGTGAGCAGTTCTTC
CATSDPGTSGRIGEQFF
>TRBV20-1|-|TRBJ2-3|-
TGCAGTGCTTCGATCGGGGCTAGCGGCACAGATACGCAGTATTTT
CSASIGASGTDTQYF
>TRBV5-4|-|TRBJ2-1|-
TGTGCCAGCAGCTTGGCCGTCGCTAGGAATGAGCAGTTCTTC
CASSLAVARNEQFF
>TRBV6-6|few|TRBJ2-1|-
TGTGCCAGCAGTTACCTACTAGCAGGATTCTACAATGAGCAGTTCTTC
CASSYLLAGFYNEQFF
>TRBV23-1|few|TRBJ2-1|-
TGCGCCAGCAGTCAATCGATCGACCACTCCTACAATGAGCAGTTCTTC
CASSQSIDHSYNEQFF
>TRBV6-1|-|TRBJ2-6|-
TGTGCCAGCAGTACCTCGCTGCAGGGATATGGGGCCAACGTCCTGACTTTC
CASSTSLQGYGANVLTF
>TRBV6-2/TRBV6-3|-|TRBJ1-1|-
TGTGCCAGCACCGACGGAGGGGATTTTTGGAACACTGAAGCTTTCTTT
CASTDGGDFWNTEAFF
>TRBV4-3|many|TRBJ2-5|TRBD1
TGCGCCAGCAGCCCCTCCGCAGGGGGCTGGGAGACCCAGTACTTC
CASSPSAGGWETQYF
>TRBV7-9|-|TRBJ2-3|-
TGTGCCAGCAGCTCGTATCCGGACTTTAGCGGCACAGATACGCAGTATTTT
CASSSYPDFSGTDTQYF
>TRBV27|many|TRBJ2-5|-
TGTGCCAGCAGTTTACAGGGGCGGCAAGAGACCCAGTACTTC
CASSLQGRQETQYF
>TRBV11-2|-|TRBJ2-3|TRBD2
TGTGCCAGCAGCTTAGGGACGGGACTACTCACAGATACGCAGTATTTT
CASSLGTGLLTDTQYF
>TRBV20-1|few|TRBJ2-5|-
TGCAGTGCTAGGGGGTCTACCAGGCAAGAGACCCAGTACTTC
CSARGSTRQETQYF
>TRBV28|few|TRBJ1-6|TRBD1
TGTGCCAGCACCTCCGGCTCCGCGACAGGGCCAAATTCACCCCTCCACTTT
CASTSGSATGPNSPLHF
>TRBV15|few|TRBJ2-5|-
TGTGCCACCAGCATGGACCCAAAAGAGACCCAGTACTTC
CATSMDPKETQYF
>TRBV7-2|-|TRBJ2-1|-
TGTGCCAGCAGCATTAGCTGGGTTAATGAGCAGTTCTTC
CASSISWVNEQFF
>TRBV5-1|few|TRBJ2-1|-
TGCGCCATCCTAGGGAGCTCCTACAATGAGCAGTTCTTC
CAILGSSYNEQFF
>TRBV28|-|TRBJ2-7|-
TGTGCCAGCAGCTCAGGGTATCACTCCTACGAGCAGTACTTC
CASSSGYHSYEQYF
>TRBV5-5|-|TRBJ2-5|TRBD2
TGTGCCAGCAGCTTGGGGTTGCGGGGGGGCAGAGAGACCCAGTACTTC
CASSLGLRGGRETQYF
>TRBV4-3|-|TRBJ2-7|TRBD2
TGCGCCAGCAGCCAAGATGCTAGCGGGTGGTACGAGCAGTACTTC
CASSQDASGWYEQYF
>TRBV4-3|once|TRBJ2-5|TRBD2
TGCGCCAGCAGCCAAGATCTGGGAGCGGGAGGGGTAGAGACCCAGTACTTC
CASSQDLGAGGVETQYF
>TRBV4-2|-|TRBJ2-3|TRBD2
TGTGCCAGCAGCCAAGGGACTAGCGCTAGCACAGATACGCAGTATTTT
CASSQGTSASTDTQYF
>TRBV7-9|few|TRBJ2-1|TRBD1
TGTGCCAGCAGACGACAGGGGGCTCACTACAATGAGCAGTTCTTC
CASRRQGAHYNEQFF